Below are 29 T cell receptor beta chains sequenced from a single sample in a study of blood T cell repertoires in COVID-19. Profiled with immunoSEQ multiplex PCR; TCRdb holds only in-frame clones, not every one. This sample has roughly 230,000 clones, with approximately 81% found just once. The sequencing input was peripheral blood. These TCRs come from a woman of 80 years or more with acute or convalescent COVID-19.

CDR3: CASDRGRGQPQHF. The CDR3 DNA follows: TGTGCCAGCGACAGGGGGCGAGGTCAGCCCCAGCATTTT. The chain employs TRBV21-1 and TRBJ1-5; the table's D call, TRBD1, was not checked against the DNA. TRBV21-1 is classified as a pseudogene. The CDR3 is 13 amino acids.

The chain is built from TRBV7-9 and TRBJ2-7; weak D call: TRBD2 (7 bases). Germline assignment: CDR1 SEHNR and CDR2 FQNEAQ (reference sequence). This CDR3 region has 16 residues. V lost 5 bases and J 3 bases, leaving 20 bases between the germline ends. The CDR3 nucleotides read TGTGCCAGCAGCCGCCGTAGGGGGGGAGGGGACTACGAGCAGTACTTC. This sequence encodes CASSRRRGGGDYEQYF.

J is TRBJ1-1 and V is TRBV19; TRBD1 is a possible D gene (5 bases). Germline CDR1 and CDR2: LNHDA and SQIVND (reference sequence). This CDR3 comprises 17 residues. V was clipped by 0 bases and J by 0 bases, with 14 bases between them. The CDR3 spells CASSIDLPGGMNTEAFF. The CDR3 DNA is TGTGCCAGTAGTATAGATCTTCCCGGGGGAATGAACACTGAAGCTTTCTTT.

At least ten counts were recorded for this clone. The rearrangement uses TRBV15 and TRBJ1-1, with a weak D call TRBD1 (5 bases). The ends were cut back, 0 bases at V and 4 bases at J, with 12 bases in the middle. This CDR3 is 15 amino acids long. Germline V gene lookup returns CDR1 LNHNV and CDR2 YYDKDF (reference sequence). In DNA, the CDR3 is TGTGCCACCAGCAGAGAATTGCAGGGAGGCACTGAAGCTTTCTTT. Protein product: CATSRELQGGTEAFF.

J is TRBJ2-3 and V is TRBV19, with D perhaps TRBD2 (6 bases). Germline values: CDR1 LNHDA, CDR2 SQIVND (reference sequence). This CDR3 comprises 15 residues. Deletions cut 4 bases from V and 4 bases from J, with 15 bases between. CDR3 coding DNA: TGTGCCAGTAGTACCCGTCTAGCGAAGGCAGATACGCAGTATTTT. The encoded protein is CASSTRLAKADTQYF.

In the case of this clone: Germline and junction disagree at one end, which may indicate a read error. The chain carries TRBV27 and TRBJ1-5; a weak D match, TRBD1 (5 bases). The CDR3 sequence is 11 residues long. Germline CDR1 MNHEY, CDR2 SMNVEV (reference sequence). The CDR3 DNA reads TGTGCCAGCAGCCTGGGGCAGGTTCCCTCTTTT. Protein: CASSLGQVPSF.

The V and J genes are TRBV27 and TRBJ2-7, with D possibly TRBD2 on 5 matching bases. The V and J ends lost 6 bases and 2 bases respectively, with 20 bases between them. Germline V gene sequence: CDR1 MNHEY, CDR2 SMNVEV (reference sequence). CDR3 size: 16 residues. This chain's CDR3 is CASSSKIAYATYEQYF. The CDR3, as DNA: TGTGCCAGCAGCTCGAAAATAGCGTACGCAACCTACGAGCAGTACTTC.

The chain links TRBV7-9 to TRBJ2-7; a possible D gene is TRBD2 (6 bases). The CDR3 contains 15 residues. Trimming shortened V by 5 bases and J by 1 base, and 15 bases separated the two germline ends. Germline V gene data show CDR1 as SEHNR and CDR2 as FQNEAQ (reference sequence). DNA of the CDR3: TGTGCCAGCAGCCTTAGCGGAGAGGGGTCCTACGAGCAGTACTTC. Its translation: CASSLSGEGSYEQYF.

The chain employs TRBV5-1 and TRBJ2-4, with 8 bases aligning to TRBD1. Germline V gives CDR1 SGHRS, CDR2 YFSETQ. J was trimmed by 6 bases and V by 7 bases; bases with no gene match: 15. The CDR3 sequence is 16 residues long. The CDR3 DNA is TGCGCCAGCGGGACAGCTCCTCAGGGGGCCGGAAACATTCAGTACTTC. Translated, it gives CASGTAPQGAGNIQYF.

The rearrangement links TRBV10-3 to TRBJ1-2; 9 bases match TRBD1. Germline V lookup: CDR1 ENHRY, CDR2 SYGVKD. CDR3 length: 16 amino acids. J gave up 1 base and V 3 bases, and 6 bases lay outside the gene matches. The CDR3 sequence: CAISDYGTGFNYGYTF. DNA of the CDR3: TGTGCCATCAGTGACTATGGGACAGGGTTTAACTATGGCTACACCTTC.

The chain links TRBV7-9 to TRBJ1-2, with D tentatively TRBD1 (6 bases). The CDR3 covers 15 residues. CDR1 is SEHNR and CDR2 is FQNEAQ in the germline V gene (reference sequence). Trimming shortened V by 4 bases and J by 0 bases, and 12 bases separated the two germline ends. CDR3 loop: CASSYRRGTNYGYTF. The CDR3 DNA follows: TGTGCCAGCAGCTACAGAAGGGGGACTAACTATGGCTACACCTTC.

This clone was found a few times. The gene calls are TRBV29-1 and TRBJ1-4; the D gene is possibly TRBD1 (6 bases). CDR3 length: 14 amino acids. The V end lost 7 bases, the J end lost 4 bases, and 16 bases lay between the germline ends. The germline gives CDR1 SQVTM, CDR2 ANQGSEA. The CDR3, as DNA: TGCAGCGGAGAAACAGGGCAAGGTAATGAAAAACTGTTTTTT. Its translation is CSGETGQGNEKLFF.

This clone came up many times. The chain carries TRBV4-1 and TRBJ1-2; 10 bases are a match to TRBD1. With 1 base clipped from V and 2 bases from J, the junction kept 7 bases outside the gene matches. Germline V gene data show CDR1 as MGHRA and CDR2 as YSYEKL. This CDR3 region has 17 residues. The CDR3 DNA reads as TGCGCCAGCAGCCAAGGGTGGACGGGACAGGGGAACTATGGCTACACCTTC. It encodes CASSQGWTGQGNYGYTF.

This chain links TRBV6-6 with TRBJ2-1, with 10 bases identical to TRBD2. This CDR3 region has 17 residues. Trimming at V came to 7 bases and at J to 4 bases, leaving 13 bases not matched to a gene. Germline V CDR1 and CDR2: MNHNY, SVGAGI (reference sequence). The CDR3 sequence is CASTRTSGGSLYNEQFF. The CDR3, as DNA: TGTGCCAGCACTCGGACTAGCGGAGGGAGTCTATACAATGAGCAGTTCTTC.

The rearrangement joins TRBV7-8 to TRBJ1-3; possible D gene TRBD1, 5 bases. Germline V CDR1 and CDR2: SGHVS, FQNEAQ. V lost 1 base, J lost 4 bases, and 11 bases lay in between. The CDR3 totals 15 residues. The CDR3 loop is CASSLVRGVGNTIYF. The CDR3 DNA reads as TGTGCCAGCAGCTTAGTTCGGGGGGTCGGAAACACCATATATTTT.

This clone was recorded a few times. Here the CDR3 DNA reads TGTGCCAGCAGCCAAACGACAGGGGCGGGCTACACCTTC. Translated, it gives CASSQTTGAGYTF. This chain links TRBV14 with TRBJ1-2, with TRBD1 matching 8 bases. The CDR3 is 13 residues long. The V gene end was trimmed by 2 bases and the J gene end by 8 bases; junction bases not matched to a gene: 4. The V gene's germline CDR1 is SGHDN and CDR2 FVKESK.

The genes are TRBV12-5 and TRBJ2-5; 10 positions agree with TRBD1. The CDR3 runs to 15 residues. V dropped 6 bases and J dropped 0; count of bases not matched to a gene: 4. In germline, CDR1 is LGHNT, CDR2 FRNRAP. The CDR3 reads CASGGTGEDQETQYF. The DNA of the CDR3 is TGTGCTAGTGGGGGGACAGGGGAGGACCAAGAGACCCAGTACTTC.

The chain links TRBV18 to TRBJ2-2, with D maybe TRBD1 (6 bases). This CDR3 comprises 15 residues. V lost 6 bases and J 1 base, leaving 12 bases between the germline ends. Germline CDR1 and CDR2: KGHSH and LQKENI. The CDR3 coding sequence is TGTGCCAGCTCGATACCGGGACAGAACACCGGGGAGCTGTTTTTT. This encodes CASSIPGQNTGELFF.

The CDR3 DNA is TGCGCCAGCAGCTTGCGGCAGGGGGCACCTCTAATCACAGATACGCAGTATTTT. Its translation is CASSLRQGAPLITDTQYF. The rearrangement uses TRBV5-1 and TRBJ2-3; the match to TRBD1 covers 8 bases. This CDR3 is built from 18 residues. Germline CDR1 and CDR2: SGHRS and YFSETQ. Trimming removed 1 base from V and 2 bases from J; junction bases left unmatched: 12.

The table lists this clone with a few counts. The genes are TRBV29-1 and TRBJ2-3; tentative D call: TRBD1 (7 bases). CDR1 and CDR2 (germline): SQVTM, ANQGSEA. This CDR3 has 14 residues. V lost 4 bases to trimming and J lost 0 bases, with 11 bases between them. The CDR3 sequence is CSVGRGQSTDTQYF. The CDR3 DNA is TGCAGCGTTGGGCGGGGACAGAGCACAGATACGCAGTATTTT.

This chain connects TRBV7-9 to TRBJ1-2; TRBD1 matches at 7 bases. Germline CDR1 is SEHNR and CDR2 is FQNEAQ (reference sequence). This CDR3 spans 16 amino acids. The trim removed 4 bases at V and 6 bases at J, leaving 14 bases unmatched. CDR3 DNA: TGTGCCAGCAGCTCAGGTGACAGGGACAAGAGGAATGGCTACACCTTC. It translates to CASSSGDRDKRNGYTF.

The V call is TRBV21-1, the J call TRBJ2-1; TRBD2 is taken as the D call from the table, unchecked against the DNA. TRBV21-1 is a listed pseudogene. The CDR3 consists of 17 residues. The CDR3: CASSSQGGTTLYNEQFF. In nucleotides, the CDR3 is TGTGCCAGCAGCAGTCAAGGTGGGACTACTCTCTACAATGAGCAGTTCTTC.

The chain employs TRBV28 and TRBJ2-2; D is ambiguous. The length of the CDR3 is 14 residues. Germline V gene data show CDR1 as MDHEN and CDR2 as SYDVKM. V was cut by 6 bases and J by 1 base, with 9 bases left in between. The CDR3 region is CASSLVRNTGELFF. The CDR3 region has the DNA TGTGCCAGCAGCCTCGTCCGGAACACCGGGGAGCTGTTTTTT.

J is TRBJ1-2 and V is TRBV6-5, with unresolved D. CDR3 size: 13 residues. Trimming cost V 4 bases and J 0 bases, with 6 bases left between them. The germline V gene encodes CDR1 MNHEY and CDR2 SVGAGI. CDR3 residues: CASSLTSNYGYTF. The DNA for the CDR3 is TGTGCCAGCAGTTTGACTTCTAACTATGGCTACACCTTC.

This sequence joins TRBV19 and TRBJ1-4; 7 bases align to TRBD1. The CDR3 contains 18 residues. CDR1 is LNHDA, CDR2 SQIVND, per germline (reference sequence). Trimming took 4 bases from V and 0 from J; bases not matched to a gene: 11. In DNA form, the CDR3 reads TGTGCCAGTAGTACCCGGACAGGTGGAGATGCAACTAATGAAAAACTGTTTTTT. This translates into CASSTRTGGDATNEKLFF. The full variable domain, completed using reference TRBV19 and TRBJ1-4, is DGGITQSPKYLFRKEGQNVTLSCEQNLNHDAMYWYRQDPGQGLRLIYYSQIVNDFQKGDIAEGYSVSREKKESFPLTVTSAQKNPTAFYLCASSTRTGGDATNEKLFFGSGTQLSVL.

J is TRBJ2-7 and V is TRBV6-5, with 15 nucleotides matching TRBD2. J was trimmed by 5 bases and V by 0 bases; bases with no gene match: 2. Germline CDR1 and CDR2: MNHEY and SVGAGI. CDR3 length equals 16 residues. In nucleotides, the CDR3 is TGTGCCAGCAGTTACTCTCGGACTAGCGGGAGGGACGAGCAGTACTTC. Translation: CASSYSRTSGRDEQYF.

The rearrangement links TRBV29-1 to TRBJ1-5; weak D call: TRBD1 (5 bases). CDR1 and CDR2 (germline): SQVTM, ANQGSEA. The length of the CDR3 is 13 residues. The V end was cut by 4 bases, the J end by 3 bases, with 10 bases between. CDR3 in amino acids: CSVVAGPNQPQHF. As DNA, the CDR3 is TGCAGCGTTGTGGCAGGGCCCAATCAGCCCCAGCATTTT.

In its sample, this clone was seen a few times. The chain uses TRBV7-6 and TRBJ2-2, with TRBD1 as a possible D gene (5 bases). CDR1 and CDR2 (germline): SGHVS, FNYEAQ. V lost 3 bases and J lost 6, with 8 bases in between. This CDR3 contains 13 residues. Here the CDR3 DNA reads TGTGCCAGCAGCTTCAGGGTGGCCGGGGAGCTGTTTTTT. Translation gives CASSFRVAGELFF.

The genes are TRBV11-3 and TRBJ2-5, with no clear D. Trimming took 1 base from V and 2 from J, leaving 14 bases between them. Per the germline V gene, CDR1 is SGHNT and CDR2 is YENEEA. The CDR3 is 16 amino acids. Here the CDR3 DNA reads TGTGCCAGCAGCTTAGGTCTGCGGCACCGACAAGAGACCCAGTACTTC. Residues: CASSLGLRHRQETQYF.